This T cell receptor beta chain stems from a study of metastatic and nonmetastatic thyroid tumors. About the research overall: Repertoires from malignant and benign thyroid patients were compared across blood and tumor or nodule tissue.

Every patient underwent thyroid surgery untreated. Through MiXCR, TCRdb re-clonotyped the PCR reads. The sample comprises over 15,000 clones, 25% to 30% of which are singletons, and around 13% rests with the top ten. Input material: tumor tissue. The sequence was obtained from a male donor with papillary thyroid cancer or a benign thyroid nodule (not recorded which). Some clones in this sample may be carry-over from other donors' samples.

The CDR3 nucleotides read TGTGCCCGGGACATCGGCACCGGGGAGCTGTTTTTT. Translated: CARDIGTGELFF. This sequence joins TRBV30 and TRBJ2-2; TRBD1 is a possible D gene (6 bases). Trimming took off 8 bases at V and 4 bases at J, with 11 bases between the two ends. Germline loops: CDR1 GTSNPN, CDR2 SVGIG (reference sequence). This CDR3 spans 12 amino acids.